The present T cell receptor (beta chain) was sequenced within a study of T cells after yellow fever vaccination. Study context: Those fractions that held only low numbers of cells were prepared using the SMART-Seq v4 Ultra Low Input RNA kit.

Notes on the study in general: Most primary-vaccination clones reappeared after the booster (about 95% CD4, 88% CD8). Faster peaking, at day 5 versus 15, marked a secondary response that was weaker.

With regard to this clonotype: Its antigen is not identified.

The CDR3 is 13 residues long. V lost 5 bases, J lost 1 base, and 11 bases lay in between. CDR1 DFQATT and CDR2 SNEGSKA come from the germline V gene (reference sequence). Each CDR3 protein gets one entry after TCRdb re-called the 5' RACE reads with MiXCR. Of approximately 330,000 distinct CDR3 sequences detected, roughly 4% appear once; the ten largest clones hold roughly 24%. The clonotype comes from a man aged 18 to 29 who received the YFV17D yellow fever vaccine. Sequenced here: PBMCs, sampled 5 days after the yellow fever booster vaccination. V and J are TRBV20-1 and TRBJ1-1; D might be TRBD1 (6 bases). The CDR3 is CSAGRGANTEAFF. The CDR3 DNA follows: TGCAGTGCTGGACGGGGGGCGAACACTGAAGCTTTCTTT.